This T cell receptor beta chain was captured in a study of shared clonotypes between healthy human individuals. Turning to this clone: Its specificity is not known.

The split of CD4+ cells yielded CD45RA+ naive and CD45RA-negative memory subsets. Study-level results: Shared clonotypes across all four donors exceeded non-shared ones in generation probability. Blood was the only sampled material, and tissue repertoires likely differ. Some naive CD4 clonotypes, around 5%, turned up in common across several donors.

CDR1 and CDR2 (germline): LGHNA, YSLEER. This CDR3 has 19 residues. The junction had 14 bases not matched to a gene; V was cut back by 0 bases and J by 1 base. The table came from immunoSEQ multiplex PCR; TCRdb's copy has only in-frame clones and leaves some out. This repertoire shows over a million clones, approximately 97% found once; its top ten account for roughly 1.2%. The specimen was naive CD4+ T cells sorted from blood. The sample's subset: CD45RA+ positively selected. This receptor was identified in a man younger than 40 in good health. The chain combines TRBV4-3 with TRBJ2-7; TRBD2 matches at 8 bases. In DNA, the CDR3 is TGCGCCAGCAGCCAAGATCTGTCCAGCGGGAGTATTCCTTCCTACGAGCAGTACTTC. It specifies CASSQDLSSGSIPSYEQYF.